These 22 T cell receptor beta chains originate from one sample sequenced in a study of blood T cell repertoires in COVID-19. Assay: immunoSEQ multiplex PCR; the TCRdb copy retains only in-frame clones and omits some. The sample records roughly 100,000 clones, 84% being singletons. Sample: peripheral blood. The receptors here all came from a man aged 40-50 years with active or convalescent COVID-19.

The chain carries TRBV18 and TRBJ1-1, with 10 bases fitting TRBD1. Germline CDR1 reads KGHSH; CDR2 reads LQKENI. CDR3 size: 15 residues. V lost 1 base, J lost 5 bases, and 4 bases stayed unmatched. CDR3 region: CASSPLGQGETEAFF. Written as DNA, the CDR3 is TGTGCCAGCTCACCACTTGGACAGGGGGAGACTGAAGCTTTCTTT.

V gene TRBV11-2 combines with J gene TRBJ1-6, with a weak D call TRBD1 (6 bases). V was trimmed by 5 bases and J by 6 bases, leaving 14 bases between them. Germline V gene data show CDR1 as SGHAT and CDR2 as FQNNGV. The CDR3 is 15 residues long. CDR3 nucleotide sequence: TGTGCCAGCAGCAATAGGGGGACTACTAATTCACCCCTCCACTTT. Translating gives CASSNRGTTNSPLHF.

J is TRBJ2-5 and V is TRBV7-2; the match to TRBD2 covers 12 bases. The CDR3 contains 17 residues. The junction had 4 bases not matched to a gene; V was cut back by 0 bases and J by 2 bases. CDR1 is SGHTA and CDR2 is FQGNSA in the germline V gene. In DNA form, the CDR3 reads TGTGCCAGCAGCTTAGCGCCCGGACTAGCGGGGCAAGAGACCCAGTACTTC. Its protein product is CASSLAPGLAGQETQYF.

The rearrangement joins TRBV3-1 (or the pseudogene TRBV3-2) to TRBJ1-6; 8 positions agree with TRBD1. Germline lookup yields CDR1 LGHDT and CDR2 YNNKEL (reference sequence). J gave up 16 bases and V 3 bases, and 8 bases lay outside the gene matches. The CDR3 covers 13 residues. This CDR3 is CASSQPTGDGLHF. CDR3 sequence (DNA): TGTGCCAGCAGCCAGCCGACAGGGGACGGACTCCACTTT.

The rearrangement joins TRBV5-1 to TRBJ2-3, with 11 nucleotides matching TRBD2. CDR1 and CDR2 from the germline V gene are SGHRS and YFSETQ. Trimming took 4 bases from V and 2 from J; bases not matched to a gene: 6. The length of the CDR3 is 16 residues. The CDR3 nucleotides read TGCGCCAGCAGCACTTCTAGCGGGGGGTACACAGATACGCAGTATTTT. Translating it yields CASSTSSGGYTDTQYF.

The chain recombines TRBV11-2 with TRBJ1-6, with TRBD1 identical over 7 bases. Germline lookup yields CDR1 SGHAT and CDR2 FQNNGV. There are 15 residues in the CDR3. The V and J ends lost 5 bases and 4 bases, in that order; junction bases with no gene match: 5. Written as DNA, the CDR3 is TGTGCCAGCAGCACCGACAGGGTATATAATTCACCCCTCCACTTT. Residues: CASSTDRVYNSPLHF.

CDR3 protein: CASSSQGLTEKLFF. The CDR3, as DNA: TGTGCCAGCAGTTCACAGGGCTTAACCGAAAAACTGTTTTTT. This chain connects TRBV7-2 to TRBJ1-4; possibly TRBD1 for D (6 bases). The CDR3 is 14 residues long. Trimming took off 6 bases at V and 8 bases at J, with 16 bases between the two ends. Germline assignment: CDR1 SGHTA and CDR2 FQGNSA.

This chain connects TRBV10-1 to TRBJ2-7; TRBD1 agrees at 7 bases. CDR3 length equals 13 residues. Germline CDR1 is WNHNN and CDR2 is SYGVQD (reference sequence). With 6 bases clipped from V and 3 bases from J, the junction kept 5 bases outside the gene matches. CDR3 in amino acids: CASSPGTVYEQYF. Here the CDR3 DNA reads TGCGCCAGCAGCCCCGGGACAGTCTACGAGCAGTACTTC.

The gene calls are TRBV7-2 and TRBJ2-2, with a possible D match to TRBD1 (5 bases). Deletions cut 5 bases from V and 7 bases from J, with 26 bases between. CDR1 and CDR2 (germline): SGHTA, FQGNSA. The CDR3 loop spans 18 amino acids. CDR3 region: CASSGLGQSSLLGGELFF. CDR3 nucleotide sequence: TGTGCCAGCAGCGGGCTGGGGCAGTCCTCTTTATTAGGCGGGGAGCTGTTTTTT.

CDR3 loop: CASSPPGVGGGGTDTQYF. In nucleotides, the CDR3 is TGCGCCAGCAGCCCTCCCGGAGTAGGTGGCGGGGGCACAGATACGCAGTATTTT. This chain connects TRBV5-1 to TRBJ2-3, with D maybe TRBD2 (6 bases). The CDR3 consists of 18 residues. Germline loops: CDR1 SGHRS, CDR2 YFSETQ. Trimming cost V 4 bases and J 1 base, with 22 bases left between them.

This clone was seen ten or more times. The DNA of the CDR3 is TGTGCCAGCAGCTTAACATCTTCAACTAATGAAAAACTGTTTTTT. Translated: CASSLTSSTNEKLFF. The chain combines TRBV7-2 with TRBJ1-4, with unresolved D. Germline assignment: CDR1 SGHTA and CDR2 FQGNSA. The V end lost 2 bases, the J end lost 0 bases, and 7 bases lay between the germline ends. The CDR3 is 15 amino acids.

The gene calls are TRBV9 and TRBJ2-7, with D uncertain. V was clipped by 4 bases and J by 0 bases, with 11 bases between them. The CDR3 extends over 14 amino acids. Germline V gene sequence: CDR1 SGDLS, CDR2 YYNGEE. The CDR3 nucleotides are TGTGCCAGCAGCCCCTACCCGAGCTCCTACGAGCAGTACTTC. It codes for CASSPYPSSYEQYF. The whole variable domain, filled in from reference TRBV9 and TRBJ2-7, reads DSGVTQTPKHLITATGQRVTLRCSPRSGDLSVYWYQQSLDQGLQFLIQYYNGEERAKGNILERFSAQQFPDLHSELNLSSLELGDSALYFCASSPYPSSYEQYFGPGTRLTVT.

The chain has TRBV5-1 and TRBJ2-2; D may be TRBD1 (5 bases). The CDR3 sequence is 16 residues long. Germline V gene data show CDR1 as SGHRS and CDR2 as YFSETQ. Trimming shortened V by 0 bases and J by 1 base, and 10 bases separated the two germline ends. CDR3 nucleotides: TGCGCCAGCAGCTTGGACGTCACAGGGAACACCGGGGAGCTGTTTTTT. It encodes CASSLDVTGNTGELFF.

This sequence joins TRBV5-1 and TRBJ2-5; 11 nucleotides agree with TRBD1. Looked up from germline, CDR1 is SGHRS and CDR2 is YFSETQ. J gave up 1 base and V 6 bases, and 5 bases lay outside the gene matches. This CDR3 is built from 15 residues. The CDR3 DNA sequence: TGCGCCAGCACCGGACAGGGGGCCCGCCAAGAGACCCAGTACTTC. It encodes CASTGQGARQETQYF.

The chain links TRBV3-1 (or the pseudogene TRBV3-2) to TRBJ2-7; maybe TRBD2 (6 bases). The CDR3 length is 14 residues. V shed 4 bases and J shed 6 bases, with 16 bases lying between them. Germline loops: CDR1 LGHDT, CDR2 YNNKEL (reference sequence). The CDR3 nucleotides read TGTGCCAGCAGCCGGGAAGGGAGGACTGCCGAGCAGTACTTC. Translation: CASSREGRTAEQYF.

The V call is TRBV19, the J call TRBJ1-1; tentative D call: TRBD1 (6 bases). The V end lost 7 bases, the J end lost 2 bases, and 11 bases lay between the germline ends. CDR3 length equals 13 residues. CDR1 LNHDA and CDR2 SQIVND come from the germline V gene (reference sequence). In nucleotides, the CDR3 is TGTGCCAGTAAGCACAGGGCAAACACTGAAGCTTTCTTT. Translating it yields CASKHRANTEAFF. Together with reference TRBV19 and TRBJ1-1, the CDR3 gives the full variable domain: DGGITQSPKYLFRKEGQNVTLSCEQNLNHDAMYWYRQDPGQGLRLIYYSQIVNDFQKGDIAEGYSVSREKKESFPLTVTSAQKNPTAFYLCASKHRANTEAFFGQGTRLTVV.

The V call is TRBV5-6, the J call TRBJ1-1; D may be TRBD1 (5 bases). Germline CDR1 SGHDT, CDR2 YYEEEE. Trimming shortened V by 4 bases and J by 0 bases, and 10 bases separated the two germline ends. The CDR3 runs to 14 residues. The CDR3 DNA is TGTGCCAGCAGCCCGGGGGGGATGAACACTGAAGCTTTCTTT. Translated, it gives CASSPGGMNTEAFF.

The CDR3 DNA is TGCGCCAGCAGCTCCAGCGGGGGGGCAAAGGATACGCAGTATTTT. The encoded protein is CASSSSGGAKDTQYF. The V call is TRBV5-1, the J call TRBJ2-3, with TRBD2 identical over 10 bases. CDR1 and CDR2 from the germline V gene are SGHRS and YFSETQ. CDR3 length: 15 residues. V lost 3 bases to trimming and J lost 6 bases; unmatched junction nucleotides: 7. Drawing the rest from reference TRBV5-1 and TRBJ2-3, the complete variable domain is KAGVTQTPRYLIKTRGQQVTLSCSPISGHRSVSWYQQTPGQGLQFLFEYFSETQRNKGNFPGRFSGRQFSNSRSEMNVSTLELGDSALYLCASSSSGGAKDTQYFGPGTRLTVL.

This clone came up once. The CDR3 loop is CAWRAGGRNQPQHF. The CDR3 DNA reads as TGTGCCTGGAGGGCGGGGGGACGCAATCAGCCCCAGCATTTT. The chain recombines TRBV30 with TRBJ1-5; D might be TRBD1 (5 bases). V lost 3 bases to trimming and J lost 2 bases, with 11 bases between them. The CDR3 extends over 14 amino acids. From germline, CDR1 is GTSNPN and CDR2 SVGIG (reference sequence).

There are many counts of this clone. The chain recombines TRBV5-5 with TRBJ1-1; D uncertain. This CDR3 spans 14 amino acids. Trimming pared 1 base from V and 4 bases from J, leaving 11 bases between. Germline CDR1 reads SGHKS; CDR2 reads YYEKEE (reference sequence). The CDR3 DNA reads as TGTGCCAGCAGCTTGTACCCCGGGAGCACTGAAGCTTTCTTT. Protein product: CASSLYPGSTEAFF.

This chain joins TRBV18 and TRBJ2-7, with D perhaps TRBD1 (6 bases). Germline CDR1 KGHSH, CDR2 LQKENI. The CDR3 consists of 14 residues. Trimming removed 2 bases at V and 2 bases at J, with 10 bases between. This CDR3 reads CASSPTGSTYEQYF. The CDR3 nucleotides are TGTGCCAGCTCACCAACAGGGTCAACCTACGAGCAGTACTTC.

The chain combines TRBV30 with TRBJ2-7; TRBD2 might be the D (5 bases). This CDR3 region has 12 residues. Germline CDR1 GTSNPN, CDR2 SVGIG (reference sequence). V gave up 5 bases and J gave up 2 bases, with 10 bases separating them. The CDR3 region has the DNA TGTGCCTGGGGTGAGGGCCCCTACGAGCAGTACTTC. Protein sequence: CAWGEGPYEQYF.